The clone carrying this TCR beta chain was recorded a few times. Its target is not known. V was pared by 5 bases and J by 7 bases, with 12 bases between. The CDR3 sequence is 13 residues long. Germline V gene data show CDR1 as LGHNT and CDR2 as FRNRAP. Included in the TCR beta cDNA libraries were unique molecular identifiers. The authors obtained 500,000 to 600,000 cDNA molecules from approximately 1 to 10 million T cells. TCRdb reprocessed the PCR reads with MiXCR, giving one entry per CDR3 protein. Among hundreds of thousands of distinct CDR3 sequences listed, about 27% were seen once. This sample is drawn from a study of post-analysis software for immune sequencing data. Background on the study: Relapsing-remitting, secondary progressive and progressive-relapsing multiple sclerosis courses were included. The study, taken as a whole, reports: Controls showed significantly higher normalized Chao1 diversity than did multiple sclerosis patients. About five TRBV segments occurring more often in patients than controls included TRBV5-6, TRBV5-1 and TRBV20-1. Samples from a shared batch, those prepared together, strongly co-clustered by F measure.

The source of this sequence is a girl aged 10-17 years with multiple sclerosis. The chain has TRBV12-5 and TRBJ2-1; either TRBD1 or TRBD2 may fit D (6 bases each). The sample was blood. The CDR3 region is CASGTGTENEQFF. The CDR3 bases are TGTGCTAGTGGTACAGGGACTGAGAATGAGCAGTTCTTC.